These T cell receptor beta chains were read from a single sample in a study of blood T cell repertoires in COVID-19. TCRdb keeps only in-frame clones here, not all; method: immunoSEQ multiplex PCR. The sample records a few hundred thousand clones, roughly 84% being singletons. Sequencing was performed on PBMCs or T cells enriched from blood (not recorded which). All receptors come from a woman in her fifties or sixties who had been exposed to COVID-19. The CDR3 runs from the conserved cysteine through the conserved F or W. The D gene is left open where the match is weak. The size of a clone is reported for some rows only, either as once, few or many, or as a class for expanded clones.

abundance	v_gene	j_gene	d_gene	CDR3nt	CDR3aa
.	TRBV7-2	TRBJ2-7	.	TGTGCCAGCAGCTTTTCTGTTGAGAGAACCTACGAGCAGTACTTC	CASSFSVERTYEQYF
.	TRBV7-9	TRBJ1-6	.	TGTGCCAGCAGCTTAGGAGGGTATAATTCACCCCTCCACTTT	CASSLGGYNSPLHF
.	TRBV5-5	TRBJ2-1	.	TGTGCCAGCAGCAAGACTTTAGTCGGCGAGCAGTTCTTC	CASSKTLVGEQFF
.	TRBV11-2	TRBJ1-1	.	TGTGCCAGCAGCTTAATCCCCTCTCCCCCCGCTGAAGCTTTCTTT	CASSLIPSPPAEAFF
.	TRBV7-2	TRBJ1-1	.	TGTGCCAGCAGCCACCCAGGAGGGACTGAAGCTTTCTTT	CASSHPGGTEAFF
.	TRBV29-1	TRBJ2-1	TRBD2	TGCAGCGTGGAGAGACGGGGGGGCCTTCAATCGGAGCAGTTCTTC	CSVERRGGLQSEQFF
.	TRBV2	TRBJ2-7	.	TGTGCCAGCGAGGGGGAGGGCTACGAGCAGTACTTC	CASEGEGYEQYF
.	TRBV15	TRBJ1-2	TRBD1	TGTGCCACCAGCACAGACAGGGACTCTAACTATGGCTACACCTTC	CATSTDRDSNYGYTF
.	TRBV14	TRBJ2-3	TRBD1	TGTGCCAGCAGCCCGACAGGGGGCAGGAATACGCAGTATTTT	CASSPTGGRNTQYF
once	TRBV2	TRBJ1-1	.	TGTGCCAGCTCGGGACAAATTGAAGCTTTCTTT	CASSGQIEAFF
.	TRBV11-2	TRBJ2-7	.	TGTGCCAGCAGCTTAGAGCAGGGACTCGTCTACGAGCAGTACTTC	CASSLEQGLVYEQYF
.	TRBV7-2	TRBJ2-3	.	TGTGCCAGCAGCCCAATCGGACAGTCAGCGGATACGCAGTATTTT	CASSPIGQSADTQYF
.	TRBV7-9	TRBJ1-2	.	TGTGCCAGCAGCTTCTACCTTCCCTCGACTAACTATGGCTACACCTTC	CASSFYLPSTNYGYTF
.	TRBV9	TRBJ1-2	.	TGTGCCAGCAGCGTAGACTCTGGGGGGCGGGGGGGCTACACCTTC	CASSVDSGGRGGYTF
.	TRBV11-1	TRBJ2-1	TRBD1	TGTGCCAGCAGCTTAGCATCGGGACAGGGAACCAATGAGCAGTTCTTC	CASSLASGQGTNEQFF
.	TRBV7-9	TRBJ2-1	TRBD2	TGTGCCAGCAGCTTAAGCGGCGGGACTAGCGGCGGGGAGCAGTTCTTC	CASSLSGGTSGGEQFF
.	TRBV5-4	TRBJ2-1	.	TGTGCCAGCAGCTTGGCCCCAGGGTCGAAGGGTAACAATGAGCAGTTCTTC	CASSLAPGSKGNNEQFF
.	TRBV7-2	TRBJ1-2	.	TGTGCCAGCAGCTTAGTCGCAGGGTTCGTCTATGGCTACACCTTC	CASSLVAGFVYGYTF
.	TRBV18	TRBJ1-6	.	TGTGCCAGCTCACGAAAGGAGGGAAATTCACCCCTCCACTTT	CASSRKEGNSPLHF
few	TRBV7-9	TRBJ2-7	.	TGTGCCAGTCAGGACAGTTCCTACGAGCAGTACTTC	CASQDSSYEQYF
.	TRBV7-2	TRBJ2-1	.	TGTGCCAGCAGCTCTAGTCCAGGGTTCGGGAATGAGCAGTTCTTC	CASSSSPGFGNEQFF
.	TRBV24-1	TRBJ1-2	.	TGTGCCACCAGTGATGGGGGGGTTAACTATGGCTACACCTTC	CATSDGGVNYGYTF
.	TRBV6-1	TRBJ1-5	.	TGTGCCAGCAGTGAAGCGCTCCCCGGGGGGGCGAGCAATCAGCCCCAGCATTTT	CASSEALPGGASNQPQHF
.	TRBV6-5	TRBJ1-1	.	TGTGCCAGCAACAGCTACACTGAAGCTTTCTTT	CASNSYTEAFF
.	TRBV4-2	TRBJ1-3	.	TGTGCCAGCAGCCTATGGGCCCGACGGGGAAACACCATATATTTT	CASSLWARRGNTIYF
.	TRBV12-3/TRBV12-4	TRBJ1-1	.	TGTGCCATAAATCAGGGGACAGAAGCTTTCTTT	CAINQGTEAFF
.	TRBV18	TRBJ2-7	TRBD1	TGTGCCAGCTCGCCCTTTTCGCCCTCGGGACAGGGGAGCTACGAGCAGTACTTC	CASSPFSPSGQGSYEQYF
few	TRBV4-1	TRBJ2-1	TRBD1	TGCGCCAGCAGCCAAAGGGACAGGGTAATCAATGAGCAGTTCTTC	CASSQRDRVINEQFF